This T cell receptor beta chain was obtained from a study of T cell repertoires in cytomegalovirus infection. General study results and limits: There were HLA-C-restricted CMV-specific TCR beta clonotypes dominating the ex vivo response.

This clonotype was counted at least ten times. Its antigen is undetermined. Germline CDR1 SGHVS, CDR2 FNYEAQ. This CDR3 comprises 18 residues. V was pared by 4 bases and J by 8 bases, with 26 bases between. TCRdb independently ran MiXCR on the reads; one entry per CDR3 protein. The profile shows approximately 750,000 distinct CDR3 sequences, about a third of them singletons. This chain links TRBV7-6 with TRBJ1-4, with D maybe TRBD1 (5 bases). This TCR was sampled from a human donor in good health (CMV status not recorded). Some clones in this sample may be carry-over from other donors' samples. The sequencing sample was made of PBMCs. The CDR3 spells CASSSGVPGRAVEEKLFF. The CDR3 DNA reads as TGTGCCAGCAGCTCCGGTGTGCCAGGGCGGGCTGTTGAAGAAAAACTGTTTTTT.